These 5 T cell receptor beta chains originate from one sample sequenced in a study of regulatory T cells in long-lasting Graves disease. Stated time point: newly diagnosed GD, antithyroid drugs for less than 3 months. Extracted PBMC RNA gave rise to the TCR library. According to the study, TCR beta libraries were built with iRepertoire HTBI primers and CDR3-region Arm-PCR. Each CDR3 protein gets one entry after TCRdb re-called the multiplex PCR reads with MiXCR. Of 300,000 to 450,000 distinct CDR3 sequences listed, around 16% are singletons. Source: peripheral blood mononuclear cells (PBMCs), taken at new diagnosis, from a patient treated with antithyroid drugs. Receptors were obtained from a female donor with Graves disease.

The V gene is TRBV20-1, the J gene TRBJ2-1, with D possibly being TRBD2 (6 bases). The CDR3 extends over 14 amino acids. From germline, CDR1 is DFQATT and CDR2 SNEGSKA (reference sequence). V was clipped by 6 bases and J by 0 bases, with 12 bases between them. CDR3 sequence (DNA): TGCAGTGCGGGGGACTCCAGCTCCTACAATGAGCAGTTCTTC. Translation: CSAGDSSSYNEQFF.

This clonotype was detected ten times or more. The V call is TRBV20-1, the J call TRBJ1-4, with a weak D call TRBD1 (6 bases). CDR3 length: 13 amino acids. V lost 3 bases to trimming and J lost 5 bases, with 10 bases between them. Germline V CDR1 and CDR2: DFQATT, SNEGSKA (reference sequence). CDR3 nucleotides: TGCAGTGCTAGGGGGGACACAAATGAAAAACTGTTTTTT. Protein sequence: CSARGDTNEKLFF.

Points on this clonotype: This probably arose from a read error, given a far larger clone one base away. Here the CDR3 DNA reads TGTACCAGCACACGCCCTCCCGGAGATACGCAGTATTTT. Its protein product is CTSTRPPGDTQYF. V is TRBV7-2 and J is TRBJ2-3; D is undetermined. This CDR3 comprises 13 residues. Trimming removed 7 bases from V and 5 bases from J, with 13 bases in between. Germline CDR1 reads SGHTA; CDR2 reads FQGNSA.

This clonotype has a count of ten or more. The chain links TRBV20-1 to TRBJ1-5; D not resolved. Germline loops: CDR1 DFQATT, CDR2 SNEGSKA (reference sequence). This CDR3 is built from 16 residues. Trimming pared 1 base from V and 2 bases from J, leaving 15 bases between. CDR3 residues: CSARGQGWVGNQPQHF. The CDR3, as DNA: TGCAGTGCTAGAGGCCAAGGGTGGGTGGGCAATCAGCCCCAGCATTTT.

There are many counts of this clonotype. The chain couples TRBV15 to TRBJ2-3; 13 bases map to TRBD2. The CDR3 contains 17 residues. The junction had 6 bases not matched to a gene; V was cut back by 5 bases and J by 1 base. Germline CDR1 LNHNV, CDR2 YYDKDF (reference sequence). CDR3 nucleotide sequence: TGTGCCACCAGCGTTATGGGGACTAGCGGGGGCACAGATACGCAGTATTTT. Translation gives CATSVMGTSGGTDTQYF.